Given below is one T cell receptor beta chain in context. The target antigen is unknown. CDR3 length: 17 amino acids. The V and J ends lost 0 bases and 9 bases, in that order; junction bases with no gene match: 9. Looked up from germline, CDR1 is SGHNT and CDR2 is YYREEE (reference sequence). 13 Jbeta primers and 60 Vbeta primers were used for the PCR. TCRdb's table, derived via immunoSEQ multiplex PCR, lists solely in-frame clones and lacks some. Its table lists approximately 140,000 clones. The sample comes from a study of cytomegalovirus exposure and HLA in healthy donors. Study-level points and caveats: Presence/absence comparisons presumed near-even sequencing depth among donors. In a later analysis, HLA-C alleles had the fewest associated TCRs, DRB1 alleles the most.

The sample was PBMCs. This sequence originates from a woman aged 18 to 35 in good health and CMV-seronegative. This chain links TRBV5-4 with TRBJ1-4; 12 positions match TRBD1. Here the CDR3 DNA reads TGTGCCAGCAGCTTGGGGACACCGGGACAGGGGGCGAAAAAACTGTTTTTT. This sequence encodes CASSLGTPGQGAKKLFF.